These T cell receptor beta chains were read from a single sample in a study of spatial heterogeneity in lung cancer. One entry per CDR3 protein, called by TCRdb with MiXCR from the 5' RACE reads. The sample contains tens of thousands of distinct CDR3 sequences, approximately 12% of which appear only once. This specimen was PBMCs, taken at surgery. The receptors were sampled from a male donor with early-stage non-small cell lung cancer. Both conserved end residues are part of each CDR3. The order of the fields is D gene, V gene, clone size, CDR3 length, J gene, CDR3 protein, CDR3 DNA. A D gene is named only where the DNA matches it firmly. Only part of the rows carry a size: once, few, many, or a class if the clone is expanded.

d_call: -
v_call: TRBV11-3
clone_size: once
cdr3_length: 12
j_call: TRBJ2-3
cdr3_aa: CASTSSEDTQYF
cdr3_nt: TGTGCCAGCACCTCGTCTGAAGATACGCAGTATTTT

d_call: -
v_call: TRBV20-1
clone_size: few
cdr3_length: 14
j_call: TRBJ1-2
cdr3_aa: CSAPPPSSYYGYTF
cdr3_nt: TGCAGTGCTCCCCCCCCGTCTTCTTACTATGGCTACACCTTC

d_call: -
v_call: TRBV6-2/TRBV6-3
clone_size: -
cdr3_length: 14
j_call: TRBJ2-6
cdr3_aa: CASEITSGANVLTF
cdr3_nt: TGTGCCAGCGAAATAACTTCTGGGGCCAACGTCCTGACTTTC

d_call: TRBD1
v_call: TRBV6-5
clone_size: -
cdr3_length: 15
j_call: TRBJ1-5
cdr3_aa: CASSRDRVGGQPQHF
cdr3_nt: TGTGCCAGCAGTAGGGACAGGGTAGGAGGACAGCCCCAGCATTTT

d_call: TRBD2
v_call: TRBV29-1
clone_size: large
cdr3_length: 17
j_call: TRBJ2-2
cdr3_aa: CSVITGGSLSNTGELFF
cdr3_nt: TGCAGCGTTATAACGGGAGGTTCTTTGTCGAACACCGGGGAGCTGTTTTTT

d_call: TRBD1
v_call: TRBV29-1
clone_size: many
cdr3_length: 14
j_call: TRBJ2-3
cdr3_aa: CSVEKGAVADTQYF
cdr3_nt: TGCAGCGTTGAAAAGGGGGCTGTGGCAGATACGCAGTATTTT

d_call: -
v_call: TRBV10-2
clone_size: many
cdr3_length: 16
j_call: TRBJ2-3
cdr3_aa: CASSESPEEGTDTQYF
cdr3_nt: TGCGCCAGCAGTGAGTCCCCGGAGGAAGGCACAGATACGCAGTATTTT

d_call: -
v_call: TRBV10-3
clone_size: few
cdr3_length: 14
j_call: TRBJ2-1
cdr3_aa: CAISDWSLPFEQFF
cdr3_nt: TGTGCCATCAGTGATTGGTCCCTGCCTTTTGAGCAGTTCTTC

d_call: -
v_call: TRBV9
clone_size: -
cdr3_length: 14
j_call: TRBJ2-6
cdr3_aa: CASSAPNGANVLTF
cdr3_nt: TGTGCCAGCAGCGCCCCAAATGGGGCCAACGTCCTGACTTTC

d_call: TRBD2
v_call: TRBV19
clone_size: -
cdr3_length: 17
j_call: TRBJ2-5
cdr3_aa: CASSRGLAGAYQETQYF
cdr3_nt: TGTGCCAGTAGTAGGGGACTAGCGGGGGCGTACCAAGAGACCCAGTACTTC

d_call: TRBD1
v_call: TRBV15
clone_size: many
cdr3_length: 15
j_call: TRBJ1-3
cdr3_aa: CATSRATGNGNTIYF
cdr3_nt: TGTGCCACCAGCAGAGCGACAGGGAATGGAAACACCATATATTTT

d_call: -
v_call: TRBV27
clone_size: few
cdr3_length: 14
j_call: TRBJ2-2
cdr3_aa: CASSSILGPAKLFF
cdr3_nt: TGTGCCAGCAGTTCTATCTTGGGGCCGGCGAAGCTGTTTTTT

d_call: -
v_call: TRBV18
clone_size: few
cdr3_length: 15
j_call: TRBJ2-2
cdr3_aa: CASSPPERSTGELFF
cdr3_nt: TGTGCCAGCTCACCACCGGAACGGTCCACCGGGGAGCTGTTTTTT

d_call: -
v_call: TRBV20-1
clone_size: -
cdr3_length: 14
j_call: TRBJ1-1
cdr3_aa: CSASDRADPVNAFF
cdr3_nt: TGCAGTGCTAGCGACCGGGCCGATCCTGTAAACGCTTTCTTT

d_call: -
v_call: TRBV13
clone_size: many
cdr3_length: 13
j_call: TRBJ2-1
cdr3_aa: CASSLVGEAEQFF
cdr3_nt: TGTGCCAGCAGCTTAGTAGGGGAGGCTGAGCAGTTCTTC

d_call: TRBD1
v_call: TRBV11-2
clone_size: many
cdr3_length: 15
j_call: TRBJ2-1
cdr3_aa: CASSKGQGPYNEQFF
cdr3_nt: TGTGCCAGCAGCAAGGGACAGGGCCCCTACAATGAGCAGTTCTTC

d_call: TRBD2
v_call: TRBV9
clone_size: many
cdr3_length: 16
j_call: TRBJ2-3
cdr3_aa: CASSGGTSGLTDTQYF
cdr3_nt: TGTGCCAGCAGCGGGGGGACTAGCGGCCTCACAGATACGCAGTATTTT

d_call: -
v_call: TRBV30
clone_size: -
cdr3_length: 19
j_call: TRBJ2-1
cdr3_aa: CAWTPLLAQKGSSYNEQFF
cdr3_nt: TGTGCCTGGACCCCACTCCTAGCGCAAAAAGGGAGCTCCTACAATGAGCAGTTCTTC

d_call: -
v_call: TRBV12-3/TRBV12-4
clone_size: -
cdr3_length: 17
j_call: TRBJ2-7
cdr3_aa: CASSLARSGRTPYEQYF
cdr3_nt: TGTGCCAGCAGTTTAGCGAGAAGCGGCAGGACCCCCTACGAGCAGTACTTC

d_call: -
v_call: TRBV14
clone_size: few
cdr3_length: 15
j_call: TRBJ2-1
cdr3_aa: CASSRGMTPYNEQFF
cdr3_nt: TGTGCCAGCAGCCGGGGCATGACCCCCTACAATGAGCAGTTCTTC

d_call: -
v_call: TRBV5-4
clone_size: few
cdr3_length: 14
j_call: TRBJ1-1
cdr3_aa: CASSLEGGFTEAFF
cdr3_nt: TGTGCCAGCAGCTTGGAAGGGGGATTCACTGAAGCTTTCTTT

d_call: -
v_call: TRBV7-2
clone_size: many
cdr3_length: 16
j_call: TRBJ2-1
cdr3_aa: CASSSGLVVVYNEQFF
cdr3_nt: TGTGCCAGCAGCTCCGGACTCGTCGTAGTATACAATGAGCAGTTCTTC

d_call: -
v_call: TRBV20-1
clone_size: -
cdr3_length: 12
j_call: TRBJ1-1
cdr3_aa: CSARVVGTEAFF
cdr3_nt: TGCAGTGCTAGAGTTGTAGGCACTGAAGCTTTCTTT

d_call: TRBD2
v_call: TRBV12-3/TRBV12-4
clone_size: many
cdr3_length: 14
j_call: TRBJ2-2
cdr3_aa: CASTPRGWSGELFF
cdr3_nt: TGTGCCAGCACCCCGCGGGGGTGGAGCGGGGAGCTGTTTTTT

d_call: -
v_call: TRBV20-1
clone_size: -
cdr3_length: 16
j_call: TRBJ1-1
cdr3_aa: CSSLGRGEGMNTEAFF
cdr3_nt: TGCAGTTCCCTCGGGCGAGGGGAGGGGATGAACACTGAAGCTTTCTTT

d_call: -
v_call: TRBV4-2
clone_size: -
cdr3_length: 15
j_call: TRBJ2-1
cdr3_aa: CASSPGLYSYNEQFF
cdr3_nt: TGTGCCAGCAGCCCAGGACTATACTCCTACAATGAGCAGTTCTTC

d_call: TRBD1
v_call: TRBV5-4
clone_size: few
cdr3_length: 15
j_call: TRBJ2-1
cdr3_aa: CASSLGDRDNNEQFF
cdr3_nt: TGTGCCAGCAGCTTGGGGGACAGGGACAACAATGAGCAGTTCTTC

d_call: -
v_call: TRBV20-1
clone_size: -
cdr3_length: 14
j_call: TRBJ2-1
cdr3_aa: CSARIPGVANEQFF
cdr3_nt: TGCAGTGCTAGAATCCCCGGGGTAGCCAATGAGCAGTTCTTC

d_call: -
v_call: TRBV3-1
clone_size: many
cdr3_length: 13
j_call: TRBJ1-5
cdr3_aa: CASQNDPTQPQHF
cdr3_nt: TGTGCCAGTCAAAACGACCCCACTCAGCCCCAGCATTTT

d_call: TRBD1
v_call: TRBV20-1
clone_size: -
cdr3_length: 14
j_call: TRBJ1-1
cdr3_aa: CSARDRVVNTEAFF
cdr3_nt: TGCAGTGCTAGGGACAGGGTGGTGAACACTGAAGCTTTCTTT

d_call: -
v_call: TRBV7-6
clone_size: -
cdr3_length: 14
j_call: TRBJ1-3
cdr3_aa: CASSVAGPGNTIYF
cdr3_nt: TGTGCCAGCAGCGTTGCAGGTCCTGGAAACACCATATATTTT

d_call: -
v_call: TRBV5-1
clone_size: many
cdr3_length: 13
j_call: TRBJ2-1
cdr3_aa: CASSRDGANEQFF
cdr3_nt: TGCGCCAGCAGCAGGGATGGGGCCAATGAGCAGTTCTTC

d_call: TRBD1
v_call: TRBV5-1
clone_size: many
cdr3_length: 15
j_call: TRBJ2-5
cdr3_aa: CASSLGQGPQETQYF
cdr3_nt: TGCGCCAGCAGCTTGGGACAGGGTCCCCAAGAGACCCAGTACTTC

d_call: TRBD1
v_call: TRBV6-5
clone_size: -
cdr3_length: 16
j_call: TRBJ1-1
cdr3_aa: CASRKTGGGMNTEAFF
cdr3_nt: TGTGCCAGCAGGAAAACAGGGGGAGGGATGAACACTGAAGCTTTCTTT

d_call: -
v_call: TRBV29-1
clone_size: -
cdr3_length: 12
j_call: TRBJ2-1
cdr3_aa: CSVLLRTDEQFF
cdr3_nt: TGCAGCGTGCTACTAAGGACAGATGAGCAGTTCTTC

d_call: -
v_call: TRBV10-3
clone_size: -
cdr3_length: 13
j_call: TRBJ2-3
cdr3_aa: CAISGLVLDTQYF
cdr3_nt: TGTGCCATCAGTGGACTAGTCTTGGATACGCAGTATTTT

d_call: TRBD1
v_call: TRBV5-5
clone_size: many
cdr3_length: 15
j_call: TRBJ1-1
cdr3_aa: CASTSSRQGRTEAFF
cdr3_nt: TGTGCCAGCACCTCATCGAGACAGGGAAGAACTGAAGCTTTCTTT

d_call: -
v_call: TRBV11-3
clone_size: few
cdr3_length: 18
j_call: TRBJ2-2
cdr3_aa: CASSSDPYRGGYTGELFF
cdr3_nt: TGTGCCAGCAGCTCGGACCCCTACCGCGGAGGCTACACCGGGGAGCTGTTTTTT

d_call: -
v_call: TRBV11-2
clone_size: -
cdr3_length: 14
j_call: TRBJ2-1
cdr3_aa: CASRGSLARNEQFF
cdr3_nt: TGTGCCAGCAGGGGGAGTTTAGCGAGAAATGAGCAGTTCTTC

d_call: -
v_call: TRBV4-2
clone_size: many
cdr3_length: 14
j_call: TRBJ1-5
cdr3_aa: CASSQAGGGQPQHF
cdr3_nt: TGTGCCAGCAGCCAAGCGGGGGGAGGGCAGCCCCAGCATTTT

d_call: -
v_call: TRBV4-1
clone_size: few
cdr3_length: 14
j_call: TRBJ2-1
cdr3_aa: CASSRVLADNEQFF
cdr3_nt: TGCGCCAGCAGCAGAGTGCTGGCGGACAATGAGCAGTTCTTC

d_call: TRBD1
v_call: TRBV18
clone_size: many
cdr3_length: 14
j_call: TRBJ1-5
cdr3_aa: CASSPGQGAQPQHF
cdr3_nt: TGTGCCAGCTCACCGGGACAGGGGGCCCAGCCCCAGCATTTT

d_call: TRBD2
v_call: TRBV5-1
clone_size: few
cdr3_length: 16
j_call: TRBJ2-3
cdr3_aa: CASSSGGGRGTDTQYF
cdr3_nt: TGCGCCAGCAGCAGCGGCGGCGGGAGGGGCACAGATACGCAGTATTTT

d_call: TRBD2
v_call: TRBV4-1
clone_size: many
cdr3_length: 15
j_call: TRBJ2-7
cdr3_aa: CASSQTSGAVYEQYF
cdr3_nt: TGCGCCAGCAGCCAAACTAGCGGGGCAGTCTACGAGCAGTACTTC

d_call: TRBD1
v_call: TRBV11-2
clone_size: many
cdr3_length: 15
j_call: TRBJ1-4
cdr3_aa: CASSLTGIANEKLFF
cdr3_nt: TGTGCCAGCAGCTTGACAGGGATTGCTAATGAAAAACTGTTTTTT

d_call: TRBD1
v_call: TRBV5-1
clone_size: -
cdr3_length: 13
j_call: TRBJ2-1
cdr3_aa: CASSVGQNNEQFF
cdr3_nt: TGCGCCAGCAGCGTGGGACAGAACAATGAGCAGTTCTTC

d_call: -
v_call: TRBV12-3/TRBV12-4
clone_size: few
cdr3_length: 13
j_call: TRBJ2-5
cdr3_aa: CASKVSYQETQYF
cdr3_nt: TGTGCCAGCAAGGTTTCCTACCAAGAGACCCAGTACTTC

d_call: TRBD1
v_call: TRBV23-1
clone_size: -
cdr3_length: 15
j_call: TRBJ2-1
cdr3_aa: CASSQIRGPYNEQFF
cdr3_nt: TGCGCCAGCAGTCAAATCAGGGGGCCGTACAATGAGCAGTTCTTC

d_call: TRBD2
v_call: TRBV2
clone_size: -
cdr3_length: 12
j_call: TRBJ2-1
cdr3_aa: CASRREGNEQFF
cdr3_nt: TGTGCCAGCAGGCGGGAGGGGAATGAGCAGTTCTTC

d_call: -
v_call: TRBV13
clone_size: many
cdr3_length: 14
j_call: TRBJ2-7
cdr3_aa: CASSSFISPYEQYF
cdr3_nt: TGTGCCAGCTCGAGCTTCATTTCTCCCTACGAGCAGTACTTC

d_call: -
v_call: TRBV20-1
clone_size: many
cdr3_length: 15
j_call: TRBJ2-3
cdr3_aa: CSATPGLANTDTQYF
cdr3_nt: TGCAGTGCCACCCCAGGGCTAGCGAACACAGATACGCAGTATTTT

d_call: -
v_call: TRBV2
clone_size: many
cdr3_length: 12
j_call: TRBJ2-7
cdr3_aa: CASVTEPYEQYF
cdr3_nt: TGTGCCTCGGTCACGGAGCCCTACGAGCAGTACTTC

d_call: TRBD2
v_call: TRBV6-2/TRBV6-3
clone_size: few
cdr3_length: 18
j_call: TRBJ2-6
cdr3_aa: CASRARGLGETGANVLTF
cdr3_nt: TGTGCCAGCAGAGCTCGGGGACTAGGGGAGACTGGGGCCAACGTCCTGACTTTC